This T cell receptor beta chain appears in the sequencing data of a study of beta chain features in type 1 diabetes. Study-level points and caveats: Cells that show high TCR expression could be over-represented by cDNA sequencing. Insertions at VDJ junctions were less frequent in type 1 diabetes patients. These patients also deleted more nucleotides at the same junctions. People with Type 1 diabetes carried modestly yet significantly shorter TCRB CDR3s in all four CD4+ subsets.

Trimming shortened V by 5 bases and J by 3 bases, and 4 bases separated the two germline ends. CDR3 length: 11 residues. Germline loops: CDR1 MGHDK, CDR2 SYGVNS. Reverse transcription of all isolated RNA meant that expressed TCRB transcripts were sequenced. This table comes from immunoSEQ multiplex PCR, and its TCRdb copy is limited to in-frame clones, with some not included. Of 160,000 or so clones listed, almost 65% are singletons. Each of the CD4+ naive, central memory, regulatory and stem cell-like memory populations was sorted via CD45RO/CCR7/CD25/CD127/CD95/CD27. All sorted populations exceeded 95% purity. Turning to this clone: Its antigen is unknown.

J is TRBJ1-1 and V is TRBV25-1; no firm D call. This sequence was found in a man aged 25 to 40 with type 1 diabetes. Sequencing input: naive CD4+ T cells from blood. CDR3 loop: CASSSHTEAFF. CDR3 DNA: TGTGCCAGCAGTTCCCACACTGAAGCTTTCTTT.